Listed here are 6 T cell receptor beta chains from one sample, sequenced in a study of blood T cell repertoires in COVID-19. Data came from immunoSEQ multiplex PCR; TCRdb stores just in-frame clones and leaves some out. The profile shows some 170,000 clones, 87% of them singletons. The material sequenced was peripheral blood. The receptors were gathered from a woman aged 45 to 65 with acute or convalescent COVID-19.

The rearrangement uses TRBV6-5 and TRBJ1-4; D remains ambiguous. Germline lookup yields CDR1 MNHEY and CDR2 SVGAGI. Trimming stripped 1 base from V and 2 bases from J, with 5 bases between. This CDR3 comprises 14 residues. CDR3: CASSYFGTNEKLFF. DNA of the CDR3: TGTGCCAGCAGTTACTTCGGGACTAATGAAAAACTGTTTTTT.

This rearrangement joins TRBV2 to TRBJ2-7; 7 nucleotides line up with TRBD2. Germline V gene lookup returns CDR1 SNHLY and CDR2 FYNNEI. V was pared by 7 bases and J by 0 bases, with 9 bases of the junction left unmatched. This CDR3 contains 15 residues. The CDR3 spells CASILGGGSSYEQYF. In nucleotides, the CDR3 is TGTGCCAGCATATTGGGTGGCGGGAGCTCCTACGAGCAGTACTTC.

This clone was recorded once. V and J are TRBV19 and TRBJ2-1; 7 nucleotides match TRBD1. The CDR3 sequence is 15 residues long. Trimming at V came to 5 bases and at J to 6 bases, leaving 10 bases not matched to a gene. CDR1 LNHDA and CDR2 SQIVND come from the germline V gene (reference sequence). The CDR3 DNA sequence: TGTGCCAGTAGTCCCCGACAGGGAACTGGCAATGAGCAGTTCTTC. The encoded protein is CASSPRQGTGNEQFF.

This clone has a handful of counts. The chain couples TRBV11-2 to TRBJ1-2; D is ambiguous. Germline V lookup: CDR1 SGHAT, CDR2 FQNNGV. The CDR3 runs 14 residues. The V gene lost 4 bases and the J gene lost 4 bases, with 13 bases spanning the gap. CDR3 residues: CASSSRRAGYGYTF. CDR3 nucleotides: TGTGCCAGCAGCTCTAGGCGGGCAGGCTATGGCTACACCTTC.

The CDR3 is CASSVGGGIGTDTQYF. The CDR3 DNA is TGTGCCAGCAGCGTAGGGGGCGGGATTGGCACAGATACGCAGTATTTT. The rearrangement joins TRBV9 to TRBJ2-3, with D possibly TRBD2 on 6 matching bases. In germline, CDR1 is SGDLS, CDR2 YYNGEE. The CDR3 has 16 residues. Trimming shortened V by 0 bases and J by 1 base, and 12 bases separated the two germline ends.

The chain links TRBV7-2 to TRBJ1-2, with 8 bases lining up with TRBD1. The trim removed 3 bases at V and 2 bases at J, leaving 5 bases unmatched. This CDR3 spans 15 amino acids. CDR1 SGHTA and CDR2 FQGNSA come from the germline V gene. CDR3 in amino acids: CASSFDWTGNYGYTF. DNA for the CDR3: TGTGCCAGCAGCTTCGACTGGACAGGGAACTATGGCTACACCTTC.